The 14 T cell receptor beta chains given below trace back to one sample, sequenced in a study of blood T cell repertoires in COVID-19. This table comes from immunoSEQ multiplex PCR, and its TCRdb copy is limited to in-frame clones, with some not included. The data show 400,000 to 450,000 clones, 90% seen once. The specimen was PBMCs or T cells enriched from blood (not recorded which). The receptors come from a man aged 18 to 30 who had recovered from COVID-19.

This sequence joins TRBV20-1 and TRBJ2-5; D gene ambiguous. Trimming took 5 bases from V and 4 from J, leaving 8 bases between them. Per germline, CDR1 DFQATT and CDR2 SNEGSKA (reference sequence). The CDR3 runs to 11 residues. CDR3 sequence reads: CSAGVGETQYF. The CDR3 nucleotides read TGCAGTGCTGGAGTCGGAGAGACCCAGTACTTC.

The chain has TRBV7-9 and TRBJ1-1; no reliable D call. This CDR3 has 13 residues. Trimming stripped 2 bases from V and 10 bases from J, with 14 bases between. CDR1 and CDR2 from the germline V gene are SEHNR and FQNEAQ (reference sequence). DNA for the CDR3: TGTGCCAGCAGCTTAATGTCGGGAGCGGCAGCTTTCTTT. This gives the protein CASSLMSGAAAFF.

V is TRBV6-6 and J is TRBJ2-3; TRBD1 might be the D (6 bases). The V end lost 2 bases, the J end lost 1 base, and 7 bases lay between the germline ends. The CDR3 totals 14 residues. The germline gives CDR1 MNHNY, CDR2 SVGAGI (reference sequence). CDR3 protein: CASSYNRGTDTQYF. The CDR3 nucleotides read TGTGCCAGCAGTTACAACAGGGGCACAGATACGCAGTATTTT.

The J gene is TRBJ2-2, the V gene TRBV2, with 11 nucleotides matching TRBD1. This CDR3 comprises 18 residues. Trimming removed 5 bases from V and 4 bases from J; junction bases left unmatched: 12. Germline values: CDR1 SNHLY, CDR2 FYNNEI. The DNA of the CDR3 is TGTGCCAGCAGTAGGAGGACAGGGGGCCTTACCCCCACCGGGGAGCTGTTTTTT. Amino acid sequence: CASSRRTGGLTPTGELFF.

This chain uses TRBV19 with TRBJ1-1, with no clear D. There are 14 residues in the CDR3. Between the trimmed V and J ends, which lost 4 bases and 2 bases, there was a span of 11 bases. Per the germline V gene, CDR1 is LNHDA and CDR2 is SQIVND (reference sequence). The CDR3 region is CASSNPGVNTEAFF. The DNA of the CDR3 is TGTGCCAGTAGTAACCCGGGAGTAAACACTGAAGCTTTCTTT.

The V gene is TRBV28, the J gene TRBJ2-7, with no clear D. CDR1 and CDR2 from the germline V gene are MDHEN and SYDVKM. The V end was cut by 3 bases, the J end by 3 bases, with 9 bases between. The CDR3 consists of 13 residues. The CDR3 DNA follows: TGTGCCAGCAGTTTGGGCAGAAACTACGAGCAGTACTTC. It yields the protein CASSLGRNYEQYF.

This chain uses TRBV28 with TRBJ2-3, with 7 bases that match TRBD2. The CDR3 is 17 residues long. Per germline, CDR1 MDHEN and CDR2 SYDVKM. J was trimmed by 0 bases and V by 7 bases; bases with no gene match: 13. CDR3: CASITGGLRGSTDTQYF. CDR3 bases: TGTGCCAGCATTACCGGGGGGTTACGAGGTAGCACAGATACGCAGTATTTT. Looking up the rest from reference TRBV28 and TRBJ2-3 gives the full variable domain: DVKVTQSSRYLVKRTGEKVFLECVQDMDHENMFWYRQDPGLGLRLIYFSYDVKMKEKGDIPEGYSVSREKKERFSLILESASTNQTSMYLCASITGGLRGSTDTQYFGPGTRLTVL.

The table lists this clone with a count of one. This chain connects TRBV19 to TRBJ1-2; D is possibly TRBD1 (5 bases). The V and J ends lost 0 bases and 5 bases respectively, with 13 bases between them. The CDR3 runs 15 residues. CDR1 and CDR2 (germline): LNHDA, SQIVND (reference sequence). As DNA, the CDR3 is TGTGCCAGTAGTATAGAAGGACGTGGGGCTTATGGCTACACCTTC. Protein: CASSIEGRGAYGYTF.

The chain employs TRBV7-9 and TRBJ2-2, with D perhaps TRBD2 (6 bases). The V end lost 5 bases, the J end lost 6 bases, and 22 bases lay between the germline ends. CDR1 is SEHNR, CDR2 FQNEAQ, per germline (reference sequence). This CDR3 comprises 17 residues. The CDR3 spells CASSPGRGGVEAGELFF. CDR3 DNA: TGTGCCAGCAGCCCGGGCCGCGGAGGGGTCGAGGCCGGGGAGCTGTTTTTT.

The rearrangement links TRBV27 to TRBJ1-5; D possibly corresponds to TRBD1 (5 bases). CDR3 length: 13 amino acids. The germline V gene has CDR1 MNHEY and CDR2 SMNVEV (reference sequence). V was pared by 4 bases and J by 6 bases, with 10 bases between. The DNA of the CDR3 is TGTGCCAGCAGTTCCACGACAGTTCAGCCCCAGCATTTT. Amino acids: CASSSTTVQPQHF.

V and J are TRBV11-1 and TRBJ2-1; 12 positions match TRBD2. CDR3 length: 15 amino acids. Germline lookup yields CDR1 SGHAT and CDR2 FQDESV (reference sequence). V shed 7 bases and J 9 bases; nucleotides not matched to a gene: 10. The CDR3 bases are TGTGCCAGCACCCCGACTAGCGGGAGCATCGGTGAGCAGTTCTTC. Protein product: CASTPTSGSIGEQFF.

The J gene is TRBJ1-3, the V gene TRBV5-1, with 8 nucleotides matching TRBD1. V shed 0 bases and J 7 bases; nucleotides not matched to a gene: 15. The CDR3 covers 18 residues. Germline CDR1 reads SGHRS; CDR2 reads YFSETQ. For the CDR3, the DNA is TGCGCCAGCAGCTTGGCCCTAGGACAGGGCCTCGGCGGGAACACCATATATTTT. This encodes CASSLALGQGLGGNTIYF. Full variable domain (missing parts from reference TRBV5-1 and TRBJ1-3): KAGVTQTPRYLIKTRGQQVTLSCSPISGHRSVSWYQQTPGQGLQFLFEYFSETQRNKGNFPGRFSGRQFSNSRSEMNVSTLELGDSALYLCASSLALGQGLGGNTIYFGEGSWLTVV.

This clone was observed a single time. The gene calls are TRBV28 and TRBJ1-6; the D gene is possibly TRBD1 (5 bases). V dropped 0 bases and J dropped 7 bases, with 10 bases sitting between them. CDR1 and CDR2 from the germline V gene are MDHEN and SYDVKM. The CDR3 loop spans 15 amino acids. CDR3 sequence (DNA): TGTGCCAGCAGTTTATGGCAGGAGGGGAATTCACCCCTCCACTTT. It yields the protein CASSLWQEGNSPLHF.

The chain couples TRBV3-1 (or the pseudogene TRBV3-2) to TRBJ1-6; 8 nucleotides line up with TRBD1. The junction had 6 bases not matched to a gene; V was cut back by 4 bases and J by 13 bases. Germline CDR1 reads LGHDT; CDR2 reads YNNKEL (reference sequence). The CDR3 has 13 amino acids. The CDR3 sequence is CASSLLDRAPLHF. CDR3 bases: TGTGCCAGCAGCCTCCTGGACAGGGCCCCCCTCCACTTT.